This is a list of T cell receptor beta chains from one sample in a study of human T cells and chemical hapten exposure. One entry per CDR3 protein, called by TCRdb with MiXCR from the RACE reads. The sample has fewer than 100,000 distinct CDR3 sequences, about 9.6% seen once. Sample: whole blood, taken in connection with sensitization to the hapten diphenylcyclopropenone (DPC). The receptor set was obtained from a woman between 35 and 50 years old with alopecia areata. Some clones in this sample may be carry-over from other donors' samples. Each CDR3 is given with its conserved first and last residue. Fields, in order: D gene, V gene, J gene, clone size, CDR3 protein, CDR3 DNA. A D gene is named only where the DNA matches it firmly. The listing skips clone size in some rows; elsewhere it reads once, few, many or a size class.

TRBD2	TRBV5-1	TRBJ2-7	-	CASSLASPSGSYEQYF	TGCGCCAGCAGCTTGGCCAGCCCTAGCGGGAGCTACGAGCAGTACTTC
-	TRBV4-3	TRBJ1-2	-	CASSQTPKQGGYTF	TGCGCCAGCAGCCAAACTCCCAAGCAGGGAGGCTACACCTTC
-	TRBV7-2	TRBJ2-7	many	CASSLDLKGEQYF	TGTGCCAGCAGCTTGGACTTGAAAGGCGAGCAGTACTTC
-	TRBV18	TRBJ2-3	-	CASSPNEGWGTDTQYF	TGTGCCAGCTCACCGAACGAGGGATGGGGCACAGATACGCAGTATTTT
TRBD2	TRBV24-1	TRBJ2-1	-	CATRGEGFNEQFF	TGTGCCACCAGAGGGGAGGGGTTCAATGAGCAGTTCTTC
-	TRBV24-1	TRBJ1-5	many	CATSSWGPNQPQHF	TGTGCCACCAGTTCGTGGGGTCCCAATCAGCCCCAGCATTTT
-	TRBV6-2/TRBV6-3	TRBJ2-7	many	CASSWGIQYEQYF	TGTGCCAGCAGTTGGGGGATCCAATACGAGCAGTACTTC
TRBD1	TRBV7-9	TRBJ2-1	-	CASSPTIGQGANEQFF	TGTGCCAGCAGTCCCACTATCGGGCAGGGGGCCAATGAGCAGTTCTTC
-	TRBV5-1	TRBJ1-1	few	CASSLTMGRREAFF	TGCGCCAGCAGCTTAACAATGGGACGCCGTGAAGCTTTCTTT
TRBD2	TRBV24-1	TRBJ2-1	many	CATSLSGIYNEQFF	TGTGCCACCAGTCTTAGCGGGATCTACAATGAGCAGTTCTTC
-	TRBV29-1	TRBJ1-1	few	CSVLLSTGKAFF	TGCAGCGTTCTCTTATCTACAGGGAAAGCTTTCTTT
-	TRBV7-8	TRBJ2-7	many	CASSPGTRRYEQYF	TGTGCCAGCAGTCCTGGGACACGACGGTACGAGCAGTACTTC
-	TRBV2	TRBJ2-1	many	CASNRDTTGNEQFF	TGTGCCAGCAACCGGGACACTACGGGCAATGAGCAGTTCTTC
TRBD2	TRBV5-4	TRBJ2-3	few	CASSGTPGTSGRTAQYF	TGTGCCAGCAGCGGGACCCCCGGGACTAGCGGGAGAACTGCGCAGTATTTT
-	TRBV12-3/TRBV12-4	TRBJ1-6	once	CASSTRGYPHF	TGTGCCAGCAGTACCAGGGGCTACCCCCACTTT
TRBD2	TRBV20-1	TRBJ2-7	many	CSARDVGLGAEQYF	TGCAGTGCTAGAGACGTGGGACTAGGGGCCGAGCAGTACTTC
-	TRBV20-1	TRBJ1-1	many	CSARDRAFLAFF	TGCAGTGCTAGAGATAGGGCCTTCTTAGCTTTCTTT
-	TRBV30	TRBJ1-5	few	CAWSSGLPGQPQHF	TGTGCCTGGAGTTCAGGCCTGCCGGGCCAGCCCCAGCATTTT
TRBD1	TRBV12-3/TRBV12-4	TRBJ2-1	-	CASSVTGIFEQFF	TGTGCCAGCAGCGTGACAGGGATCTTCGAGCAGTTCTTC
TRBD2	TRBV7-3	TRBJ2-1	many	CASSPGLAGNEQFF	TGTGCCAGCAGCCCGGGACTAGCGGGTAATGAGCAGTTCTTC
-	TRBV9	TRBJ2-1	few	CASSVFDNEQFF	TGTGCCAGCAGCGTATTTGACAATGAGCAGTTCTTC
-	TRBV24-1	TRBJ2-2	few	CAVRQENTGELFF	TGTGCCGTAAGACAGGAGAACACCGGGGAGCTGTTTTTT
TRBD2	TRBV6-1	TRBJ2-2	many	CASRTSGNTGELFF	TGTGCCAGCAGGACTAGCGGGAACACCGGGGAGCTGTTTTTT